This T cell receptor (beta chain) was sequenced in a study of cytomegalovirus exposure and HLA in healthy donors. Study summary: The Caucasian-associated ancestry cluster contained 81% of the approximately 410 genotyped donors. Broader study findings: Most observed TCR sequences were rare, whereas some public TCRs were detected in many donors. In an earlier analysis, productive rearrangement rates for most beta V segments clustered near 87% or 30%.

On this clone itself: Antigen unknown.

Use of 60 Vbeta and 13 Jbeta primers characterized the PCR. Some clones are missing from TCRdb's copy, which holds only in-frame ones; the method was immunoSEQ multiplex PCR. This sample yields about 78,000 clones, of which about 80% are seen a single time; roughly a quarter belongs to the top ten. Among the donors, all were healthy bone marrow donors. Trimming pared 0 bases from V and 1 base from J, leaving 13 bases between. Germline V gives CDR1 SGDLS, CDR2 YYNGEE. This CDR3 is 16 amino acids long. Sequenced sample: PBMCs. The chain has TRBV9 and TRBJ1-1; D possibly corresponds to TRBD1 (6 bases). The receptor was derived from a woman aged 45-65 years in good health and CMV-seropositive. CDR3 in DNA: TGTGCCAGCAGCGTAGATGGGGTGACAGGGAACACTGAAGCTTTCTTT. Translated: CASSVDGVTGNTEAFF.